The rows below give T cell receptor beta chains drawn from one sample of a study of CD4+ T cells in melanoma. Produced via immunoSEQ multiplex PCR; TCRdb's table is partial and in-frame only. Of about 9,600 clones in the sample, 70% to 75% were seen once. The specimen was cells from a culture (not recorded whether cultured in vitro). All receptors come from a human donor with melanoma. CDR3s include the opening cysteine and the closing phenylalanine or tryptophan.

v_call	cdr3_aa
TRBV7-2	CASSLSGQGDRPQHF
TRBV10-3	CAISEIGKRGSTDTQYF
TRBV5-1	CASSRQEGGTEAFF
TRBV5-8	CASSWGAGFGELFF
TRBV5-1	CASSLVPKQFF
TRBV29-1	CSVELGGGETQYF
TRBV30	CALAWGQTDTQYF
TRBV7-8	CASSPDRLPVLWTEAFF
TRBV5-1	CASSPTSGGAGEQFF
TRBV27	CASSLVGSGGYGYTF
TRBV11-2	CASKQVGTGELFF
TRBV4-2	CASTPDSSYNEQFF